The clone carrying this T cell receptor (beta chain) was detected only a few times. This sample was included in a study of T-cell reconstitution after alpha-beta-depleted transplantation in children. Trimming shortened V by 8 bases and J by 6 bases, and 9 bases separated the two germline ends. The CDR3 is 11 residues long. Germline V gene data show CDR1 as SGHTA and CDR2 as FQGNSA. Unique molecular identifiers were incorporated into the prepared TCRbeta library. TCRdb re-called the PCR reads through MiXCR, storing one row per CDR3 protein. The data contain about 420,000 distinct CDR3 sequences, about 11% of them singletons.

The rearrangement links TRBV7-2 to TRBJ2-3; D possibly uses TRBD1 or TRBD2 (5 bases each). The source was PBMCs from the stem cell graft donor, collected from the stem cell graft. The sequence was obtained from a human donor who donated a stem cell graft to a child with acute myeloid leukemia. CDR3 sequence (DNA): TGTGCCAGCGGCGAGGGGGATACGCAGTATTTT. As protein: CASGEGDTQYF.